The clone carrying this T cell receptor beta chain was observed at least ten times. This CDR3 has 13 amino acids. Germline CDR1 is DFQATT and CDR2 is SNEGSKA (reference sequence). V was cut by 2 bases and J by 1 base, with 6 bases left in between. This sample is part of a study of read filtering for tumor transcriptome and immune sequencing. This library used 300 to 450 ng RNA and molecular barcoded adaptors spanning alpha/delta and beta/gamma chains. TCRdb re-derived calls from the reads in MiXCR, one entry per CDR3 protein. The profile shows around 38,000 distinct CDR3 sequences, roughly an eighth of them singletons.

Sequencing was carried out using a population of CD138-negative cells sorted from bone marrow. The clonotype originates from a donor aged 40 or over with multiple myeloma. V and J are TRBV20-1 and TRBJ1-5; D is unclear. The CDR3 coding sequence is TGCAGTGCTAGACCCCCAAGCAATCAGCCCCAGCATTTT. Translated: CSARPPSNQPQHF.